This T cell receptor beta chain was sequenced in a study of T cell responses to AZD1222 COVID-19 vaccine (dated by TCRdb to the early 2020s). In the study overall: A total of approximately 240 trial participants underwent TCR sequencing, of whom nearly 210 had received two doses of AZD1222 and approximately 25 had received two doses of the MenACWY control vaccine. Enrollment into the trials was organized by age into subgroups of 18-55, 56-69 and 70-plus years, and those subgroups contained about 160, 30 and 59 TCR-sequenced participants, respectively. Broad study findings and their caveats: Conclusions about previously exposed vaccinees were limited because only six AZD1222 recipients were SARS-CoV-2 seropositive at baseline. No day 14 peak-response samples were available, so repertoires were characterized only after the peak T cell response. Reportedly, almost half of the unique spike-specific TCRs recognized epitopes lying outside the regions that are mutated in the B.1.351 and B.1.1.7 variants. Participants were mostly white British, with more females than males. The authors suggested clonal diversity may have been underestimated. The 56-69-year group was small, and its depth increase did not reach significance, likely because of low power. Vaccine-associated CD4 TCRs spanned the whole spike protein, with dominant responses in regions 160-218 and 743-854. After two AZD1222 doses, both the breadth and the depth of spike-specific TCRs were significantly higher than at day 0 and than in MenACWY recipients.

Details on this clone: Its specific antigen is unknown. No per-base quality is available; no much larger clone lies one base away.

The CDR3 regions of human TCRbeta chains were analyzed by immunosequencing. The published analysis was carried out like this. Repertoire TCRs were checked for matches against a reference library of SARS-CoV-2-specific TCRs that had been generated using the MIRA antigen-specificity platform. Breadth was defined as the fraction of unique TCRs that were SARS-CoV-2-associated, and depth was defined as the fraction of total T cells that were SARS-CoV-2-associated. Using the MIRA data, every spike-specific TCR was mapped to the spike region that the TCR reacted to and assigned to either a CD4 or a CD8 class. Log10-transformed breadth and depth values were compared by one-way ANOVA with Sidak's multiple comparisons tests. Drawn from immuneACCESS, this table holds only the in-frame rearrangements with V and J called that TCRdb kept. Clones are partly lost; checked studies trace under half to an unresolved V gene and leave the rest unexplained. That table supplies the V and J calls and clone size; D and trimming were determined from the DNA. The sample profile shows tens of thousands of clones; over 70% of them were found once. The ten largest clones represent around 50% of the sample.

From the cysteine through the phenylalanine, the CDR3 covers 16 amino acids. This entry keeps only the CDR3 DNA: 48 bases, framed from base 1. CDR1 is given as SGHRS and CDR2 as YFSETQ, both from the germline V gene. The germline ends are 19 bases apart after V is trimmed by 3 bases and J by 3 bases. Read against the paper, the sample's time point label means: about 28 days (+/-7) after the second vaccine dose. AZD1222 recipients with second doses at about 4 weeks or about 12 weeks were pooled, because spike-specific TCR depth and breadth did not differ between schedules. Samples from vaccinated people were obtained from the UK trials COV001 and COV002, which included a single-blind randomized controlled phase 2/3 trial of AZD1222 (ChAdOx1 nCoV-19) in healthy adults. For TCRbeta chain sequencing, PBMC samples from trial participants were taken at day 0 and at day 28 after the second dose.

The rearranged segments are TRBV5-1 and TRBJ2-7; the D gene is possibly TRBD1, with 6 bases matching. This clonotype originated in an adult who received the AZD1222 COVID-19 vaccine. The sequenced sample was peripheral blood, obtained 28 days after the second AZD1222 dose. This receptor has the CDR3 CASSWEAAGTNYEQYF. The DNA is as follows: TGCGCCAGCAGCTGGGAAGCGGCCGGGACAAACTACGAGCAGTACTTC.